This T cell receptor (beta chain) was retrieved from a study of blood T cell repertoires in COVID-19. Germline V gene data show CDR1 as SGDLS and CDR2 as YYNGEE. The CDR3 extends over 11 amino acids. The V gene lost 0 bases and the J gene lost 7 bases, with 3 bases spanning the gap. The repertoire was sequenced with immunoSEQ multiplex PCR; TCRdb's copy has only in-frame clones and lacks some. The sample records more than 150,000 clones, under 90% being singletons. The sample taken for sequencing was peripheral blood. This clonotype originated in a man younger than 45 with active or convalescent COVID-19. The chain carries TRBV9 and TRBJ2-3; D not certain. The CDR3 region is CASSVANTQYF. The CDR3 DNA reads TGTGCCAGCAGCGTAGCAAATACGCAGTATTTT. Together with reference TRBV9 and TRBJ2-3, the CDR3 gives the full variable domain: DSGVTQTPKHLITATGQRVTLRCSPRSGDLSVYWYQQSLDQGLQFLIQYYNGEERAKGNILERFSAQQFPDLHSELNLSSLELGDSALYFCASSVANTQYFGPGTRLTVL.